A single sample is the source of the 20 T cell receptor beta chains below, sequenced in a study of identical twins. TCRdb reprocessed the 5' RACE reads with MiXCR, giving one entry per CDR3 protein. The sample lists 350,000 to 600,000 distinct CDR3 sequences, approximately 15% occurring once. The data were also submitted as part of a second study, on yellow fever vaccine responses in identical twins.

The specimen was CD4+ T cells sorted from blood. The receptors originated from a woman aged 18-29 years in good health.

This clonotype was seen a few times. The chain employs TRBV20-1 and TRBJ1-6, with D perhaps TRBD1 (5 bases). Per germline, CDR1 DFQATT and CDR2 SNEGSKA (reference sequence). CDR3 length: 14 residues. V lost 5 bases and J lost 7, with 15 bases in between. The CDR3 DNA sequence: TGCAGTGCTTCCGTGGGACGGACCAATTCACCCCTCCACTTT. Protein product: CSASVGRTNSPLHF.

The chain combines TRBV2 with TRBJ2-7, with D possibly matching TRBD2 (5 bases). V gave up 7 bases and J gave up 3 bases, with 13 bases separating them. Germline V CDR1 and CDR2: SNHLY, FYNNEI. The CDR3 is 13 amino acids. For the CDR3, the DNA is TGTGCCAGCACACCCGACGGGGTCTACGAGCAGTACTTC. Protein product: CASTPDGVYEQYF.

This clonotype was counted a few times. This CDR3 is CASSVQQGGEQFF. The CDR3 nucleotides read TGTGCCAGCAGCGTACAACAGGGAGGCGAGCAGTTCTTC. J is TRBJ2-1 and V is TRBV11-3; D tentatively reads TRBD1 or TRBD2 (6 bases each). The V and J ends lost 5 bases and 10 bases respectively, with 15 bases between them. This CDR3 spans 13 amino acids. The germline V gene encodes CDR1 SGHNT and CDR2 YENEEA. The full variable domain, its missing parts supplied by reference TRBV11-3 and TRBJ2-1, is EAGVVQSPRYKIIEKKQPVAFWCNPISGHNTLYWYLQNLGQGPELLIRYENEEAVDDSQLPKDRFSAERLKGVDSTLKIQPAELGDSAVYLCASSVQQGGEQFFGPGTRLTVL.

This clonotype was recorded a few times. The chain recombines TRBV5-5 with TRBJ2-3, with TRBD2 as a possible D gene (7 bases). This CDR3 spans 15 amino acids. CDR1 and CDR2 (germline): SGHKS, YYEKEE (reference sequence). V lost 0 bases, J lost 2 bases, and 10 bases lay in between. The CDR3 nucleotides read TGTGCCAGCAGCTTGGGCGGGGGCACCACAGATACGCAGTATTTT. It encodes CASSLGGGTTDTQYF.

This chain connects TRBV29-1 to TRBJ2-7; D is possibly TRBD1 (6 bases). CDR1 is SQVTM and CDR2 is ANQGSEA in the germline V gene. CDR3 size: 14 residues. Trimming removed 4 bases at V and 1 base at J, with 14 bases between. The CDR3: CSVGKTQGSYEQYF. In DNA, the CDR3 is TGCAGCGTTGGAAAAACACAGGGATCCTACGAGCAGTACTTC.

In its sample, this clonotype was seen many times. The J gene is TRBJ2-1, the V gene TRBV5-1; D is ambiguous. Germline assignment: CDR1 SGHRS and CDR2 YFSETQ. The V end was cut by 0 bases, the J end by 6 bases, with 10 bases between. This CDR3 comprises 14 residues. CDR3 DNA sequence: TGCGCCAGCAGCTTGGGGTGGAGTCCCAATGAGCAGTTCTTC. As protein: CASSLGWSPNEQFF.

This clonotype occurred a few times. The V gene is TRBV24-1, the J gene TRBJ2-2, with 8 bases that match TRBD2. Trimming cost V 9 bases and J 3 bases; bases outside gene matches: 17. Germline values: CDR1 KGHDR, CDR2 SFDVKD. CDR3 length: 18 residues. Here the CDR3 reads CATLGRVQIGRDTGELFF. CDR3 sequence (DNA): TGTGCCACCCTCGGGAGGGTACAGATAGGACGCGACACCGGGGAGCTGTTTTTT.

This clonotype was found a few times. The rearrangement uses TRBV3-1 and TRBJ2-7; D ambiguous. V dropped 3 bases and J dropped 2 bases, with 5 bases sitting between them. CDR1 and CDR2 (germline): LGHDT, YNNKEL (reference sequence). The CDR3 runs 12 residues. CDR3 residues: CASSHLAYEQYF. The CDR3 DNA reads TGTGCCAGCAGCCACCTTGCCTACGAGCAGTACTTC.

This clonotype was detected only a few times. The chain couples TRBV6-5 to TRBJ2-3, with D tentatively TRBD1 (6 bases). The CDR3 runs 14 residues. The germline V gene has CDR1 MNHEY and CDR2 SVGAGI. The V end lost 6 bases, the J end lost 2 bases, and 12 bases lay between the germline ends. CDR3 sequence (DNA): TGTGCCAGCAGCACTCGGGACATCACAGATACGCAGTATTTT. This gives the protein CASSTRDITDTQYF.

This clonotype was picked up a small number of times. The chain couples TRBV7-9 to TRBJ2-1; D is unclear. The ends were cut back, 8 bases at V and 0 bases at J, with 8 bases in the middle. CDR1 is SEHNR, CDR2 FQNEAQ, per germline (reference sequence). There are 13 residues in the CDR3. The CDR3 nucleotides read TGTGCCAGCGCCACGAGCTCCTACAATGAGCAGTTCTTC. The encoded protein is CASATSSYNEQFF.

This clonotype appeared a few times. V and J are TRBV11-2 and TRBJ2-4; perhaps TRBD2 as D (5 bases). The V end lost 1 base, the J end lost 3 bases, and 19 bases lay between the germline ends. This CDR3 contains 18 residues. The germline V gene has CDR1 SGHAT and CDR2 FQNNGV. The CDR3 DNA follows: TGTGCCAGCAGCTTAGGTTCCGGGCTAAATGGAGGCAAAAACATTCAGTACTTC. Its translation is CASSLGSGLNGGKNIQYF.

V and J are TRBV28 and TRBJ2-7; maybe TRBD1 (6 bases). V lost 10 bases and J lost 2, with 15 bases in between. The V gene's germline CDR1 is MDHEN and CDR2 SYDVKM. CDR3 length equals 13 residues. The CDR3 DNA is TGTGCCACCAGACAGGTAAAACCCTACGAGCAGTACTTC. This gives the protein CATRQVKPYEQYF.

With respect to this clonotype: One junction end disagrees with the germline gene, perhaps due to a read error. In DNA form, the CDR3 reads TGCAGAGCTAGAACGGCGAGGGGGGGCAATGAGCAGTTCTTC. It specifies CRARTARGGNEQFF. The rearrangement joins TRBV20-1 to TRBJ2-1; tentatively, D is TRBD2 (7 bases). The germline V gene has CDR1 DFQATT and CDR2 SNEGSKA (reference sequence). The CDR3 spans 14 residues.

The V call is TRBV5-1, the J call TRBJ2-3; TRBD1 agrees at 9 bases. Germline CDR1 is SGHRS and CDR2 is YFSETQ. This CDR3 has 16 amino acids. The V and J ends lost 4 bases and 2 bases, in that order; junction bases with no gene match: 8. CDR3 nucleotides: TGCGCCAGCAGCCCTACACAGGGGGCGCCCACAGATACGCAGTATTTT. Protein sequence: CASSPTQGAPTDTQYF.

This chain uses TRBV5-6 with TRBJ1-1; 7 bases fit TRBD1. CDR3 length: 13 residues. V lost 2 bases and J lost 4; bases outside the gene matches: 2. The V gene's germline CDR1 is SGHDT and CDR2 YYEEEE. The CDR3 protein is CASSFRGGTEAFF. CDR3 DNA: TGTGCCAGCAGCTTCAGGGGGGGCACTGAAGCTTTCTTT.

This clonotype was seen a few times. The chain links TRBV4-2 to TRBJ1-2, with no clear D. V was pared by 0 bases and J by 4 bases, with 15 bases between. Germline V lookup: CDR1 LGHNA, CDR2 YNFKEQ. The CDR3 runs 16 residues. The CDR3 sequence is CASSQDLGQRVYGYTF. The CDR3 DNA follows: TGTGCCAGCAGCCAAGACCTAGGGCAACGGGTCTATGGCTACACCTTC.

This clonotype was detected only a few times. This rearrangement joins TRBV20-1 to TRBJ2-7; tentatively, D is TRBD1 or TRBD2 (5 bases each). The CDR3 is made up of 14 amino acids. V was shortened by 4 bases and J by 0 bases, with 13 bases between the two germline ends. Germline assignment: CDR1 DFQATT and CDR2 SNEGSKA (reference sequence). The CDR3 protein is CSATARGLSYEQYF. The CDR3 nucleotides read TGCAGTGCTACAGCCCGGGGCCTCTCCTACGAGCAGTACTTC.

This clonotype was counted a few times. This sequence joins TRBV27 and TRBJ2-7, with unresolved D. The V end lost 8 bases, the J end lost 1 base, and 15 bases lay between the germline ends. Looked up from germline, CDR1 is MNHEY and CDR2 is SMNVEV (reference sequence). This CDR3 contains 14 residues. The DNA for the CDR3 is TGTGCCAGCTGGCAGGACCCCTTATCCTACGAGCAGTACTTC. This gives the protein CASWQDPLSYEQYF.

The V gene is TRBV7-2, the J gene TRBJ2-5, with 15 bases lining up with TRBD2. CDR3 length: 16 residues. V shed 4 bases and J 5 bases; nucleotides not matched to a gene: 5. Germline V gene lookup returns CDR1 SGHTA and CDR2 FQGNSA. The CDR3 protein is CASSSRTSGGAETQYF. CDR3 DNA: TGTGCCAGCAGCTCTCGGACTAGCGGGGGGGCGGAGACCCAGTACTTC.

This clonotype was seen more than once but under ten times. The chain combines TRBV7-6 with TRBJ2-3; 11 nucleotides agree with TRBD2. V gave up 7 bases and J gave up 4 bases; unmatched junction bases: 10. Germline V gives CDR1 SGHVS, CDR2 FNYEAQ. CDR3 length equals 16 residues. The CDR3 is CASIPGSGRGADTQYF. The CDR3 coding sequence is TGTGCCAGCATCCCGGGTAGCGGGAGGGGGGCAGATACGCAGTATTTT.